The source of this T cell receptor (beta chain) is a study of T cell changes during pregnancy in multiple sclerosis. This CDR3 contains 16 residues. Germline CDR1 and CDR2: LGHNA and YSLEER. J was trimmed by 5 bases and V by 5 bases; bases with no gene match: 7. Sequencing was performed with immunoSEQ multiplex PCR; in TCRdb, only in-frame clones are kept and a portion is missing. The sample lists 95,000 to 100,000 clones; about 91% were seen once. J is TRBJ2-2 and V is TRBV4-3, with TRBD1 matching 11 bases. Sequenced material: peripheral blood, taken in the second trimester of pregnancy. The sequence derives from a female donor with multiple sclerosis, enrolled in a pregnancy study. CDR3 coding DNA: TGCGCCAGCAGCTGGACAGGGGGCGCTGGGACCGGGGAGCTGTTTTTT. This codes for CASSWTGGAGTGELFF.